This T cell receptor (beta chain) appears in the sequencing data of a study of regulatory T cells in long-lasting Graves disease. Whole-study results and caveats: Possibly, accuracy suffered from the small sample size.

Described time point: persistent/refractory GD, antithyroid drugs over 5 years with positive TRAb. RNA extracted from PBMCs served as the sequencing template. Graves' disease diagnosis used American Thyroid Association guidelines. Trimming stripped 7 bases from V and 10 bases from J, with 20 bases between. Germline V CDR1 and CDR2: MNHNS, SASEGT. The CDR3 has 15 residues. For TCR beta, libraries came from iRepertoire HTBI primers and Arm-PCR of CDR3 regions. Using its own MiXCR run on the multiplex PCR reads, TCRdb lists one record per CDR3 protein. This sample has under 450,000 distinct CDR3 sequences, with roughly 24% found just once. This clonotype was found many times. Antigen: not known.

This sequence originates from a woman between 40 and 55 years old with Graves disease. Source: peripheral blood mononuclear cells (PBMCs), taken when the disease was refractory, from a patient treated with antithyroid drugs. The rearrangement links TRBV6-1 to TRBJ1-6; a weak D match, TRBD1 (6 bases). The CDR3 DNA reads as TGTGCCAGCAACAGGGAGTACAGGGCAGGCTCACCCCTCCACTTT. It specifies CASNREYRAGSPLHF.